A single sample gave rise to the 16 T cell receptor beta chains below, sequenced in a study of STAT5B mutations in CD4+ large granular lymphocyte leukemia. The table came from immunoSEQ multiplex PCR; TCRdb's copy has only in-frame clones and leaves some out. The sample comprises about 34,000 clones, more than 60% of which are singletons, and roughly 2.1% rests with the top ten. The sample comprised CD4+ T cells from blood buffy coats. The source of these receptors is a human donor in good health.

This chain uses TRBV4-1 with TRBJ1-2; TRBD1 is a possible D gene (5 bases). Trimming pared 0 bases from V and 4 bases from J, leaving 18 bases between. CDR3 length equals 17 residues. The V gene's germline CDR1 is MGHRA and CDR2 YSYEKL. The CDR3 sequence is CASSQEGAGRSGYGYTF. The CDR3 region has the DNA TGCGCCAGCAGCCAAGAAGGCGCAGGGCGGTCAGGCTATGGCTACACCTTC.

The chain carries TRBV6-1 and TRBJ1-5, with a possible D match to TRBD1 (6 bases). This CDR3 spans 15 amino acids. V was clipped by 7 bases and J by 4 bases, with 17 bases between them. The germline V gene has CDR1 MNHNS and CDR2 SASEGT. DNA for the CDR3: TGTGCCAGCATACTTCAGACAGGAGGGAATCAGCCCCAGCATTTT. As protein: CASILQTGGNQPQHF.

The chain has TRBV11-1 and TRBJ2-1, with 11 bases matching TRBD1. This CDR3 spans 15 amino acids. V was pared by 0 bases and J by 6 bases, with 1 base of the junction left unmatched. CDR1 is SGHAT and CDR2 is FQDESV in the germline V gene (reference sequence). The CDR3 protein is CASSLAGQGGNEQFF. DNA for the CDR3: TGTGCCAGCAGCTTAGCGGGACAGGGGGGCAATGAGCAGTTCTTC. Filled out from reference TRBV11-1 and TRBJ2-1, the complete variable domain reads EAEVAQSPRYKITEKSQAVAFWCDPISGHATLYWYRQILGQGPELLVQFQDESVVDDSQLPKDRFSAERLKGVDSTLKIQPAELGDSAMYLCASSLAGQGGNEQFFGPGTRLTVL.

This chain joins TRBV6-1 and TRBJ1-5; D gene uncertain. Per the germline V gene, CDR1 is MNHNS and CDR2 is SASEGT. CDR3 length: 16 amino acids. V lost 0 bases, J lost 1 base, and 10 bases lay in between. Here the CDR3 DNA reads TGTGCCAGCAGTGAAGCAGCGGGTCCCAGCAATCAGCCCCAGCATTTT. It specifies CASSEAAGPSNQPQHF.

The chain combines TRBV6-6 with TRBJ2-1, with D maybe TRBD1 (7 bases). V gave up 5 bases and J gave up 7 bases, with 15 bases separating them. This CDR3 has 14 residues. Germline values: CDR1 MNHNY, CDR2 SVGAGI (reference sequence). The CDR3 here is CASSRRDSGNEQFF. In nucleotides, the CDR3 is TGTGCCAGCAGTCGGCGGGACAGCGGGAATGAGCAGTTCTTC.

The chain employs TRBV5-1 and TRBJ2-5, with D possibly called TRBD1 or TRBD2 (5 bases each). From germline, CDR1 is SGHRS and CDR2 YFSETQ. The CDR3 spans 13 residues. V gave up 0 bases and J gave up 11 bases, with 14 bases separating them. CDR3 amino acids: CASSLGTVGEQYF. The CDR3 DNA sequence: TGCGCCAGCAGCTTGGGAACGGTGGGGGAGCAGTACTTC.

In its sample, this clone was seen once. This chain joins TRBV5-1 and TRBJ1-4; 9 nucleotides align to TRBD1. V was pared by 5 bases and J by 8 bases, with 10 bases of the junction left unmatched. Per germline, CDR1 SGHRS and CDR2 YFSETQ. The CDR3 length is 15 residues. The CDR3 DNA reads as TGCGCCAGCAGACTCGCTCCGACAGGGGGGGAAAAACTGTTTTTT. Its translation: CASRLAPTGGEKLFF.

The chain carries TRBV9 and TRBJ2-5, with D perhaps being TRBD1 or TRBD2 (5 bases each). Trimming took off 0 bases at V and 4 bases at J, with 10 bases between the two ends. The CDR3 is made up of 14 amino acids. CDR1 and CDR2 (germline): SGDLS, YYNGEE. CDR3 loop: CASSVGGDGETQYF. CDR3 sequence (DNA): TGTGCCAGCAGCGTAGGAGGGGACGGAGAGACCCAGTACTTC.

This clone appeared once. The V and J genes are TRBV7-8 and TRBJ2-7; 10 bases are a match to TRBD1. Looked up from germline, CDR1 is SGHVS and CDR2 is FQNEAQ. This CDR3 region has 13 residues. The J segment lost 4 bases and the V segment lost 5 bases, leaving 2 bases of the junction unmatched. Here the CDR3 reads CASSRDRGYEQYF. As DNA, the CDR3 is TGTGCCAGCAGCCGGGACAGGGGTTACGAGCAGTACTTC.

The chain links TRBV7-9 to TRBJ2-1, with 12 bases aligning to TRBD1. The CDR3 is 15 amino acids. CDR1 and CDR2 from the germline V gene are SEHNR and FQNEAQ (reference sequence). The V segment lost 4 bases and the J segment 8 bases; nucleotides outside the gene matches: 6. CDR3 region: CASSYRDRGRDEQFF. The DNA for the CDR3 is TGTGCCAGCAGCTACCGGGACAGGGGGCGAGATGAGCAGTTCTTC.

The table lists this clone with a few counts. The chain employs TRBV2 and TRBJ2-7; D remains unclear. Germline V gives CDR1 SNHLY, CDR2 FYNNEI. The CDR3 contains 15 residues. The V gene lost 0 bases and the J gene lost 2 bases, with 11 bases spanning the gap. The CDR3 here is CASSEAGAVTYEQYF. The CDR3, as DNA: TGTGCCAGCAGTGAAGCGGGCGCGGTTACCTACGAGCAGTACTTC.

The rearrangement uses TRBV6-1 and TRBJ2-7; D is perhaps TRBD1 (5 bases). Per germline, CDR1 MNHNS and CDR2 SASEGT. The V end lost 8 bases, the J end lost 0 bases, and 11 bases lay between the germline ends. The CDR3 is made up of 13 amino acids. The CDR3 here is CASDSLSSYEQYF. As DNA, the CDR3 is TGTGCCAGCGACAGCTTGAGCTCCTACGAGCAGTACTTC.

CDR3 in amino acids: CASSLEGQGGSRNEQFF. In DNA, the CDR3 is TGTGCCAGCAGCTTAGAAGGTCAGGGGGGTTCGCGCAATGAGCAGTTCTTC. This rearrangement joins TRBV7-6 to TRBJ2-1, with D perhaps matching TRBD1 (7 bases). The germline gives CDR1 SGHVS, CDR2 FNYEAQ. This CDR3 region has 17 residues. The ends were cut back, 1 base at V and 6 bases at J, with 19 bases in the middle.

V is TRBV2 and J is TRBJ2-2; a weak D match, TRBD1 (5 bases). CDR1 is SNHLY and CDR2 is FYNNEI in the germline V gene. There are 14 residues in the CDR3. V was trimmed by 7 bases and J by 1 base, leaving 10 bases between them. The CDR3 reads CASKGQMNTGELFF. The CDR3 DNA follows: TGTGCCAGCAAAGGACAAATGAACACCGGGGAGCTGTTTTTT.

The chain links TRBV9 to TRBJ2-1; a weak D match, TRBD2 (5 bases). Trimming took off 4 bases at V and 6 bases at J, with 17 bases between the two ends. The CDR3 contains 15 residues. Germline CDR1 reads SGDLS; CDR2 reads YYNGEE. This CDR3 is CASSYRESLGNEQFF. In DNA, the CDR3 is TGTGCCAGCAGCTATAGGGAGAGTTTGGGCAATGAGCAGTTCTTC.

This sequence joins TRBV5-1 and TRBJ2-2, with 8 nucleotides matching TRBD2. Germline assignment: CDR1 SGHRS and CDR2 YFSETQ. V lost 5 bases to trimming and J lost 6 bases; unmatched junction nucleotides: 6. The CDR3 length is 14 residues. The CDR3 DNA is TGCGCCAGCAGATTTAGCGGGGACTCCGGGGAGCTGTTTTTT. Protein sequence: CASRFSGDSGELFF. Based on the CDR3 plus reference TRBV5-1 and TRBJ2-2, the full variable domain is KAGVTQTPRYLIKTRGQQVTLSCSPISGHRSVSWYQQTPGQGLQFLFEYFSETQRNKGNFPGRFSGRQFSNSRSEMNVSTLELGDSALYLCASRFSGDSGELFFGEGSRLTVL.